This T cell receptor (beta chain) stems from a study of shared clonotypes between healthy human individuals. Study details: The study enrolled two women and a few men aged 18 to 49.

The donor cohort consisted entirely of Caucasian adults residing in Nashville, Tennessee. CDR1 GTSNPN and CDR2 SVGIG come from the germline V gene (reference sequence). Between the trimmed V and J ends, which lost 2 bases and 8 bases, there was a span of 9 bases. The CDR3 covers 12 residues. Produced via immunoSEQ multiplex PCR; TCRdb's table is partial and in-frame only. The sample lists about 560,000 clones, roughly 79% occurring once. This clone appeared many times. V gene TRBV30 combines with J gene TRBJ1-4; no clear D. The sequence was obtained from a middle-aged woman in good health. Some clones in this sample may be carry-over from other donors' samples. Source material: PBMCs. CDR3 protein: CAWSPLREKLFF. As DNA, the CDR3 is TGTGCCTGGAGTCCCCTGAGGGAAAAACTGTTTTTT.